These 28 T cell receptor beta chains were all obtained from the same sample, sequenced in a study of T cells expressing NK-cell markers (dated by TCRdb to 2020 to 2021). Libraries were made using 5' RACE. The sequencer listed for this sample is Illumina HiSeq 2000. After the reads were reprocessed by TCRdb, one entry was made per CDR3 protein sequence, with no DNA. This sample's listing comprises 550,000 to 600,000 distinct CDR3 sequences. Roughly 3.4% of the sample belongs to the ten largest clones. The sample comprised blood T cells: a sorted CD56 or NKG2C T cell subset, CD4+ or CD8+ T cells, or bulk PBMC T cells (not recorded which). The receptors originated from a man aged 18-30 years in good health. Donor details come from another sample of the same person, matched by shared clones.

The rearrangement uses TRBV20-1 and TRBJ1-2. Germline V gene lookup returns CDR1 DFQATT and CDR2 SNEGSKA (reference sequence). The CDR3 is made up of 16 amino acids. CDR3 region: CSARDLVGAQNYGYTF.

The gene calls are TRBV4-2 and TRBJ1-5. Germline CDR1 reads LGHNA; CDR2 reads YNFKEQ. The CDR3 contains 15 residues. The CDR3 loop is CASSQDGRDTQPQHF.

The V and J genes are TRBV18 and TRBJ2-5; TCRdb's D call of TRBD2 is untestable without DNA. CDR3 length equals 14 residues. In germline, CDR1 is KGHSH, CDR2 LQKENI. Here the CDR3 reads CASSPNYRRETQYF.

V is TRBV20-1 and J is TRBJ2-1. The CDR3 runs 14 residues. The germline V gene encodes CDR1 DFQATT and CDR2 SNEGSKA (reference sequence). CDR3 residues: CSARSSKDYNEQFF.

This chain links TRBV20-1 with TRBJ2-1; TCRdb's assignment of TRBD2 cannot be checked, as there is no DNA. The CDR3 runs to 17 residues. Germline CDR1 and CDR2: DFQATT and SNEGSKA (reference sequence). The CDR3 sequence: CSARLAGGDRSYNEQFF.

The gene calls are TRBV19 and TRBJ2-2; TCRdb names TRBD1, which stays unverified in the absence of DNA. The CDR3 is 18 amino acids. Germline V gene lookup returns CDR1 LNHDA and CDR2 SQIVND (reference sequence). CDR3 amino acids: CASTPLVVRQGRLGELFF.

The chain couples TRBV5-1 to TRBJ2-2; no DNA is available, so the TRBD2 call from TCRdb remains unchecked. CDR1 is SGHRS, CDR2 YFSETQ, per germline. The CDR3 runs 16 residues. Here the CDR3 reads CASSLGLAGASGELFF.

The V call is TRBV6-5, the J call TRBJ2-3; the TCRdb D gene call, TRBD1, has no DNA to confirm it. Looked up from germline, CDR1 is MNHEY and CDR2 is SVGAGI. There are 14 residues in the CDR3. The CDR3 loop is CASSYQGTTYTQYF.

The chain's CDR3 is CASSLVGDRNTEAFF. The rearrangement joins TRBV7-9 to TRBJ1-1; checking the TCRdb D call of TRBD1 is not possible without DNA. This CDR3 has 15 residues. The germline V gene has CDR1 SEHNR and CDR2 FQNEAQ (reference sequence).

The chain is built from TRBV2 and TRBJ1-4. This CDR3 region has 13 residues. Per the germline V gene, CDR1 is SNHLY and CDR2 is FYNNEI. Here the CDR3 reads CASQVTTNEKLFF.

This chain joins TRBV2 and TRBJ2-5; TCRdb lists TRBD2, though no DNA is available to test this call. Germline CDR1 SNHLY, CDR2 FYNNEI. The CDR3 runs to 15 residues. The CDR3 loop reads CASSAQAGIQETQYF.

This chain joins TRBV6-5 and TRBJ1-2. The V gene's germline CDR1 is MNHEY and CDR2 SVGAGI. There are 14 residues in the CDR3. The CDR3 here is CASSSSDGNYGYTF.

The gene calls are TRBV7-8 and TRBJ2-5. The CDR3 extends over 12 amino acids. Germline CDR1 reads SGHVS; CDR2 reads FQNEAQ. CDR3 protein: CASSRPSETQYF.

V and J are TRBV12-3 or TRBV12-4 and TRBJ2-4; there is no DNA to check the TCRdb D call of TRBD2. This CDR3 has 15 amino acids. Here the CDR3 reads CASSWGSGGLDIQYF.

This sequence joins TRBV12-3 or TRBV12-4 and TRBJ2-1; absent DNA, TCRdb's TRBD1 call cannot be checked. CDR3 length: 15 residues. The CDR3 protein is CASSAGTGVYNEQFF.

The CDR3 loop is CASSVGIAGTTDTQYF. The gene calls are TRBV9 and TRBJ2-3; the TRBD2 assignment by TCRdb is unverifiable without DNA. There are 16 residues in the CDR3. Germline V lookup: CDR1 SGDLS, CDR2 YYNGEE.

The chain is built from TRBV6-6 and TRBJ1-2; TCRdb lists TRBD1, though no DNA is available to test this call. Germline V gives CDR1 MNHNY, CDR2 SVGAGI (reference sequence). There are 13 residues in the CDR3. Here the CDR3 reads CASSWTENYGYTF.

The CDR3 sequence: CASSPGQGLTYEQYF. The chain carries TRBV5-1 and TRBJ2-7; TCRdb returns TRBD1, unconfirmable since there is no DNA. CDR1 is SGHRS, CDR2 YFSETQ, per germline. The CDR3 sequence is 15 residues long. The complete variable domain, with remaining parts taken from reference TRBV5-1 and TRBJ2-7, reads KAGVTQTPRYLIKTRGQQVTLSCSPISGHRSVSWYQQTPGQGLQFLFEYFSETQRNKGNFPGRFSGRQFSNSRSEMNVSTLELGDSALYLCASSPGQGLTYEQYFGPGTRLTVT.

The rearrangement uses TRBV28 and TRBJ2-3; there is no DNA to check the TCRdb D call of TRBD1. The CDR3 is made up of 14 amino acids. Looked up from germline, CDR1 is MDHEN and CDR2 is SYDVKM. The CDR3: CASSTGDRQDTQYF.

V usage is TRBV20-1 and J usage is TRBJ2-3; without DNA, the TCRdb call of TRBD2 cannot be checked. This CDR3 has 16 residues. Germline V CDR1 and CDR2: DFQATT, SNEGSKA (reference sequence). Here the CDR3 reads CSASRRLADDTDTQYF.

This chain links TRBV4-2 with TRBJ2-1; as DNA is missing, the TRBD1 call by TCRdb cannot be tested. The germline CDR1 and CDR2 sequences are LGHNA and YNFKEQ. The CDR3 runs 12 residues. The CDR3 loop reads CASGSQGGEQFF.

The chain links TRBV20-1 to TRBJ1-6; TCRdb calls TRBD1, which cannot be checked without DNA. Germline assignment: CDR1 DFQATT and CDR2 SNEGSKA (reference sequence). CDR3 size: 13 residues. CDR3 sequence reads: CSARIRGNSPLHF.

The CDR3 loop is CASSFSDHSDNEQFF. This sequence joins TRBV7-7 and TRBJ2-1. CDR1 is SSHAT and CDR2 is FNYEAQ in the germline V gene (reference sequence). The CDR3 totals 15 residues. The full variable domain, completed using reference TRBV7-7 and TRBJ2-1, is GAGVSQSPRYKVTKRGQDVTLRCDPISSHATLYWYQQALGQGPEFLTYFNYEAQPDKSGLPSDRFSAERPEGSISTLTIQRTEQRDSAMYRCASSFSDHSDNEQFFGPGTRLTVL.

The rearrangement uses TRBV10-1 and TRBJ2-3; TCRdb lists TRBD1, though no DNA is available to test this call. Germline V CDR1 and CDR2: WNHNN, SYGVQD (reference sequence). The CDR3 covers 12 residues. The CDR3 protein is CASSGTADTQYF.

The gene calls are TRBV3-1 and TRBJ2-2. The CDR3 loop spans 14 amino acids. The germline CDR1 and CDR2 sequences are LGHDT and YNNKEL (reference sequence). CDR3 sequence: CASSRMVEAGELFF.

This chain uses TRBV24-1 with TRBJ2-2; TCRdb's assignment of TRBD2 cannot be checked, as there is no DNA. There are 18 residues in the CDR3. Germline lookup yields CDR1 KGHDR and CDR2 SFDVKD. CDR3: CATSDLGLAGANTGELFF.

This sequence joins TRBV27 and TRBJ2-5; TCRdb gives TRBD2 as the D gene, but with no DNA this cannot be confirmed. The germline gives CDR1 MNHEY, CDR2 SMNVEV (reference sequence). There are 14 residues in the CDR3. The CDR3 loop reads CASSPTTSGVTQYF.

This chain joins TRBV7-8 and TRBJ1-1. Per the germline V gene, CDR1 is SGHVS and CDR2 is FQNEAQ. The length of the CDR3 is 13 residues. The CDR3 protein is CASSRRLNTEAFF.